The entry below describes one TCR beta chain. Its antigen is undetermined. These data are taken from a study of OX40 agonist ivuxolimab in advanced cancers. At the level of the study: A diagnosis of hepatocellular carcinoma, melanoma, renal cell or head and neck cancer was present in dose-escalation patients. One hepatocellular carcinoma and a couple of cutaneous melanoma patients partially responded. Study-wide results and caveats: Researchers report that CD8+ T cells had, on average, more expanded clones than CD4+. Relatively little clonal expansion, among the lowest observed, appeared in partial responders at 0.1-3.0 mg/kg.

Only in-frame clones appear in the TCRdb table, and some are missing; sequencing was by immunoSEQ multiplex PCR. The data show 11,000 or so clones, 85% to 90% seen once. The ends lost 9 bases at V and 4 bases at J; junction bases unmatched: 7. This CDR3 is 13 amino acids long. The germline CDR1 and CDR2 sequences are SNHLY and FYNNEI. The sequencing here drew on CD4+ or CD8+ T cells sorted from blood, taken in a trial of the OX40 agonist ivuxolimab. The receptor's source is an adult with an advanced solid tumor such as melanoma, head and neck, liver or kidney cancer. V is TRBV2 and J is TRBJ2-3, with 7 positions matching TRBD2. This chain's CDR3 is CARGGGSPDTQYF. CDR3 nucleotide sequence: TGTGCCAGGGGAGGCGGGAGTCCAGATACGCAGTATTTT.